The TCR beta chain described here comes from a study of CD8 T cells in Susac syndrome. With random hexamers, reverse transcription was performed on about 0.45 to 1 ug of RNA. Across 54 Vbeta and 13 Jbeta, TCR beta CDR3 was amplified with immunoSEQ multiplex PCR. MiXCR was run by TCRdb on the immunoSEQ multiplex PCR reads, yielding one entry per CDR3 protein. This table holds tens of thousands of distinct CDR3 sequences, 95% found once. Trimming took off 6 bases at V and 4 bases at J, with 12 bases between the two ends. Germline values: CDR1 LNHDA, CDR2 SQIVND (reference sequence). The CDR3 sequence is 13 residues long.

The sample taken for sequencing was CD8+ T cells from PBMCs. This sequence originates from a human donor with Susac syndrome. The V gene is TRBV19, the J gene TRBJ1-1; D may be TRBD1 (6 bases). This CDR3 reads CASSTGGLTEAFF. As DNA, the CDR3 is TGTGCCAGTAGCACTGGGGGGCTCACTGAAGCTTTCTTT.